The source of this T cell receptor beta chain is a study of blood T cell repertoires in COVID-19. About the study: Samples representing acute and convalescent COVID-19 were sourced from the United States, Italy and Spain. PBMCs, B-cell-depleted T cells, or T cells were the source of the cDNA or gDNA that made up the material.

From germline, CDR1 is SQVTM and CDR2 ANQGSEA. V dropped 1 base and J dropped 7 bases, with 11 bases sitting between them. This CDR3 contains 13 residues. Source study methods: The assay estimated nucleated cells by amplifying reference gene primers. Generated by immunoSEQ multiplex PCR, the TCRdb table keeps only in-frame clones and is missing some. That table supplies the V and J calls and clone size; D and trimming were determined from the DNA. Of approximately 94,000 clones listed, approximately 90% are singletons. Sequenced sample: peripheral blood. The chain joins TRBV29-1 to TRBJ1-5; D ambiguous. This receptor was taken from a woman of 80 years or more with active COVID-19. The CDR3 here is CSVEVAAGQPQHF. In DNA, the CDR3 is TGCAGCGTTGAAGTGGCGGCTGGACAGCCCCAGCATTTT.